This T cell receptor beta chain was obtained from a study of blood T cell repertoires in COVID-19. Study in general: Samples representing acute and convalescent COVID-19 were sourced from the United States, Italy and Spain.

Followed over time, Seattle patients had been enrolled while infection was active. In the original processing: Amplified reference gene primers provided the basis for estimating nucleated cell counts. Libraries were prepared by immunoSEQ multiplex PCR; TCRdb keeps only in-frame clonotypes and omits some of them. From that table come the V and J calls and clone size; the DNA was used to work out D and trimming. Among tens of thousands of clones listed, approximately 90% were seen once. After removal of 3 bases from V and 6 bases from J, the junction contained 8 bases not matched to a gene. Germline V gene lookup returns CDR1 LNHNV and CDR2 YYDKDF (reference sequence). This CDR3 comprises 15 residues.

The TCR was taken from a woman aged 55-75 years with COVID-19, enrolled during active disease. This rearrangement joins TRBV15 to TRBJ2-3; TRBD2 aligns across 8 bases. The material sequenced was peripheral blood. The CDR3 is CATSSSGTSSDTQYF. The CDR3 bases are TGTGCCACCAGCAGCTCCGGGACTAGTTCCGATACGCAGTATTTT.